These T cell receptor beta chains were read from a single sample in a study of T-cell reconstitution after alpha-beta-depleted transplantation in children. MiXCR, applied by TCRdb to the PCR reads, yields one record per CDR3 protein. The table has approximately 630,000 distinct CDR3 sequences, under 15% seen once. The input for sequencing was PBMCs, taken before TCRalphabeta/CD19-depleted stem cell transplant. These receptors were obtained from a girl aged 2 to 10 with congenital amegakaryocytic thrombocytopenia, due to receive a stem cell transplant. CDR3s include the opening cysteine and the closing phenylalanine or tryptophan. The D gene is left open where the match is weak. Clone size is not always given. Where it is, it says once, few, many or a class for expanded clones.

V: TRBV29-1
size: .
J: TRBJ2-1
D: .
CDR3: CSVERWGAVQFF
DNA: TGCAGCGTTGAGAGGTGGGGGGCGGTTCAGTTCTTC

V: TRBV5-1
size: few
J: TRBJ2-5
D: .
CDR3: CASTWQGYETQYF
DNA: TGCGCCAGCACATGGCAGGGGTACGAGACCCAGTACTTC

V: TRBV7-6
size: once
J: TRBJ2-5
D: TRBD2
CDR3: CASSFLSGRETQYF
DNA: TGTGCCAGCAGCTTCCTTAGCGGGAGAGAGACCCAGTACTTC

V: TRBV11-3
size: .
J: TRBJ2-2
D: TRBD2
CDR3: CASSLGEAAGSGELFF
DNA: TGTGCCAGCAGCTTAGGGGAGGCAGCGGGAAGCGGGGAGCTGTTTTTT

V: TRBV20-1
size: few
J: TRBJ2-3
D: TRBD2
CDR3: CSAMGTSGYTDTQYF
DNA: TGCAGTGCTATGGGGACTAGCGGGTACACAGATACGCAGTATTTT

V: TRBV5-1
size: many
J: TRBJ2-3
D: TRBD2
CDR3: CASSLGLAGASSTDTQYF
DNA: TGCGCCAGCAGCTTGGGTCTAGCGGGAGCGTCTAGCACAGATACGCAGTATTTT

V: TRBV29-1
size: many
J: TRBJ2-4
D: TRBD1
CDR3: CSVEDRAGGVENIQYF
DNA: TGCAGCGTTGAAGATCGGGCAGGGGGTGTTGAGAACATTCAGTACTTC

V: TRBV10-3
size: few
J: TRBJ2-7
D: .
CDR3: CAISESPYEQYF
DNA: TGTGCCATCAGTGAGTCCCCGTACGAGCAGTACTTC

V: TRBV10-3
size: few
J: TRBJ1-2
D: .
CDR3: CAIQGGTAQDGYTF
DNA: TGTGCCATTCAAGGCGGGACCGCGCAGGATGGCTACACCTTC

V: TRBV3-1
size: .
J: TRBJ2-4
D: .
CDR3: CASSSLAEKGGLVIQYF
DNA: TGTGCCAGCAGCTCTCTCGCTGAAAAAGGGGGTTTGGTCATTCAGTACTTC

V: TRBV7-2
size: many
J: TRBJ2-4
D: .
CDR3: CASSVIRVSENIQYF
DNA: TGTGCCAGCAGCGTGATTAGGGTTTCGGAAAACATTCAGTACTTC

V: TRBV14
size: .
J: TRBJ2-6
D: TRBD2
CDR3: CASSQEFRGGRANVLTF
DNA: TGTGCCAGCAGCCAAGAATTTCGGGGGGGACGGGCCAACGTCCTGACTTTC

V: TRBV20-1
size: few
J: TRBJ2-7
D: TRBD2
CDR3: CSAGDYQGEQYF
DNA: TGCAGTGCGGGGGACTACCAGGGAGAGCAGTACTTC

V: TRBV7-9
size: few
J: TRBJ2-2
D: .
CDR3: CASSLTQNTGELFF
DNA: TGTGCCAGCAGCTTGACTCAGAACACCGGGGAGCTGTTTTTT

V: TRBV2
size: .
J: TRBJ2-7
D: .
CDR3: CARGGGNEQYF
DNA: TGTGCCAGGGGAGGAGGGAACGAGCAGTACTTC

V: TRBV7-9
size: .
J: TRBJ2-1
D: .
CDR3: CASSHRDVHNEQFF
DNA: TGTGCCAGCAGTCACCGGGACGTTCACAATGAGCAGTTCTTC

V: TRBV6-1
size: .
J: TRBJ1-2
D: TRBD1
CDR3: CASSDGQGLGYGYPF
DNA: TGTGCCAGCAGTGACGGACAGGGGTTGGGGTATGGCTACCCCTTC

V: TRBV5-8
size: few
J: TRBJ1-4
D: .
CDR3: CASSLNGVDVVKLFF
DNA: TGTGCCAGCAGCCTTAACGGGGTAGATGTGGTAAAACTGTTTTTT

V: TRBV12-3/TRBV12-4
size: few
J: TRBJ2-7
D: TRBD2
CDR3: CASSLTSGKNEQYF
DNA: TGTGCCAGCAGTTTGACTAGCGGGAAGAACGAGCAGTACTTC

V: TRBV29-1
size: many
J: TRBJ2-1
D: .
CDR3: CSNQGTTSEQFF
DNA: TGCAGCAATCAAGGGACCACCTCTGAGCAGTTCTTC

V: TRBV11-1
size: many
J: TRBJ2-1
D: .
CDR3: CASSLARATDVTYNEQFF
DNA: TGTGCCAGCAGCTTAGCGAGGGCGACTGACGTTACCTACAATGAGCAGTTCTTC

V: TRBV14
size: many
J: TRBJ2-3
D: .
CDR3: CASSQDRVVDTQYF
DNA: TGTGCCAGCAGCCAAGATCGTGTCGTAGATACGCAGTATTTT

V: TRBV10-3
size: .
J: TRBJ1-1
D: .
CDR3: CAIRPSGNTEAFF
DNA: TGTGCCATCAGACCCTCGGGGAACACTGAAGCTTTCTTT

V: TRBV5-1
size: .
J: TRBJ2-1
D: TRBD2
CDR3: CASSLRTREDYNEQFF
DNA: TGCGCCAGCAGCTTGAGGACGCGGGAGGATTACAATGAGCAGTTCTTC

V: TRBV3-1
size: few
J: TRBJ2-7
D: TRBD2
CDR3: CASSPPDGGSSYEQYF
DNA: TGTGCCAGCAGCCCCCCGGATGGCGGGAGTAGCTACGAGCAGTACTTC

V: TRBV3-1
size: .
J: TRBJ2-1
D: .
CDR3: CASSHLTDEQFF
DNA: TGTGCCAGCAGCCACCTAACTGATGAGCAGTTCTTC

V: TRBV5-1
size: few
J: TRBJ2-2
D: .
CDR3: CASSLAASESGELFF
DNA: TGCGCCAGCAGCTTGGCTGCCAGCGAGTCCGGGGAGCTGTTTTTT

V: TRBV19
size: .
J: TRBJ1-3
D: .
CDR3: CATRTVPGNTIYF
DNA: TGTGCCACCCGGACAGTCCCTGGAAACACCATATATTTT

V: TRBV3-1
size: many
J: TRBJ1-1
D: .
CDR3: CARQPPNTEAFF
DNA: TGTGCCAGACAACCACCGAACACTGAAGCTTTCTTT

V: TRBV12-3/TRBV12-4
size: many
J: TRBJ2-3
D: TRBD2
CDR3: CASSLGTSGSTQYF
DNA: TGTGCCAGCAGTTTGGGGACTAGCGGTTCTACGCAGTATTTT

V: TRBV25-1
size: once
J: TRBJ2-2
D: .
CDR3: CASSGGGTGELFF
DNA: TGTGCCAGCAGTGGTGGGGGAACCGGGGAGCTGTTTTTT

V: TRBV20-1
size: many
J: TRBJ2-5
D: .
CDR3: CSARGRYFAETQYF
DNA: TGCAGTGCTAGGGGACGGTATTTTGCGGAGACCCAGTACTTC

V: TRBV5-1
size: few
J: TRBJ2-7
D: TRBD2
CDR3: CASSPSTSGYEQYF
DNA: TGCGCCAGCAGTCCCTCGACTAGCGGCTACGAGCAGTACTTC

V: TRBV20-1
size: .
J: TRBJ2-3
D: .
CDR3: CSADGTRGAPDTQYF
DNA: TGCAGTGCCGATGGGACGAGAGGGGCTCCAGATACGCAGTATTTT

V: TRBV10-3
size: .
J: TRBJ2-7
D: TRBD2
CDR3: CAISEGTSDEQYF
DNA: TGTGCCATCAGTGAAGGGACTAGCGACGAGCAGTACTTC

V: TRBV3-1
size: .
J: TRBJ2-5
D: .
CDR3: CASKDDLETQYF
DNA: TGTGCCAGCAAAGACGACCTGGAGACCCAGTACTTC

V: TRBV14
size: .
J: TRBJ2-1
D: .
CDR3: CASSRLAPGYNEQFF
DNA: TGTGCCAGCAGCCGCCTAGCGCCGGGCTACAATGAGCAGTTCTTC

V: TRBV5-1
size: few
J: TRBJ2-5
D: .
CDR3: CASRRLALQETQYF
DNA: TGCGCCAGCAGACGTCTGGCGCTACAAGAGACCCAGTACTTC

V: TRBV12-3/TRBV12-4
size: .
J: TRBJ2-3
D: TRBD2
CDR3: CASSLTSGKSPDTQYF
DNA: TGTGCCAGCAGTTTAACTAGCGGGAAGAGTCCAGATACGCAGTATTTT

V: TRBV11-2
size: .
J: TRBJ2-5
D: .
CDR3: CASSLDTGFRETQYF
DNA: TGTGCCAGCAGCTTAGATACAGGCTTCCGAGAGACCCAGTACTTC

V: TRBV12-3/TRBV12-4
size: .
J: TRBJ2-3
D: TRBD1
CDR3: CASRPDRGTDTQYF
DNA: TGTGCCAGCAGACCTGACAGGGGCACAGATACGCAGTATTTT

V: TRBV7-9
size: .
J: TRBJ2-5
D: .
CDR3: CASSFTTIYQETQYF
DNA: TGTGCCAGCAGCTTTACAACTATTTACCAAGAGACCCAGTACTTC

V: TRBV15
size: .
J: TRBJ1-1
D: .
CDR3: CATSRDMGGAEAFF
DNA: TGTGCCACCAGCAGAGATATGGGGGGGGCTGAAGCTTTCTTT

V: TRBV12-3/TRBV12-4
size: many
J: TRBJ2-1
D: TRBD2
CDR3: CASSPNSGSSYNEQFF
DNA: TGTGCCAGCAGCCCCAATAGCGGGAGCTCCTACAATGAGCAGTTCTTC

V: TRBV5-1
size: many
J: TRBJ2-1
D: TRBD2
CDR3: CASSPTSGTYNEQFF
DNA: TGCGCCAGCAGCCCGACTAGCGGGACATACAATGAGCAGTTCTTC

V: TRBV7-2
size: many
J: TRBJ2-7
D: .
CDR3: CASSLGHSSYEQYF
DNA: TGTGCCAGCAGCCTAGGCCACTCCTCCTACGAGCAGTACTTC

V: TRBV11-2
size: few
J: TRBJ2-7
D: TRBD2
CDR3: CASLRLAGKYEQYF
DNA: TGTGCCAGCCTCAGACTAGCGGGGAAATACGAGCAGTACTTC

V: TRBV7-2
size: many
J: TRBJ2-5
D: .
CDR3: CASSNRETQYF
DNA: TGTGCCAGCAGCAACCGGGAGACCCAGTACTTC

V: TRBV20-1
size: many
J: TRBJ2-7
D: .
CDR3: CSARVPGYEQYF
DNA: TGCAGTGCTAGAGTCCCCGGCTACGAGCAGTACTTC

V: TRBV7-2
size: many
J: TRBJ1-5
D: .
CDR3: CASSLDTLEGQPQHF
DNA: TGTGCCAGCAGCTTAGATACCTTGGAGGGGCAGCCCCAGCATTTT

V: TRBV6-5
size: once
J: TRBJ2-7
D: TRBD1
CDR3: CASSYGTGAGEQYF
DNA: TGTGCCAGCAGTTACGGGACAGGGGCGGGCGAGCAGTACTTC

V: TRBV2
size: many
J: TRBJ2-7
D: .
CDR3: CASSEVVGDSYEQYF
DNA: TGTGCCAGCAGTGAAGTAGTTGGGGACTCCTACGAGCAGTACTTC

V: TRBV9
size: many
J: TRBJ1-3
D: TRBD1
CDR3: CASSGDRGPNTIYF
DNA: TGTGCCAGCAGCGGAGACAGGGGACCAAACACCATATATTTT